What follows are 32 T cell receptor beta chains derived from one specimen sequenced in a study of cytotoxic CD8 clonotypes in ibrutinib-treated CLL. Sequenced by immunoSEQ multiplex PCR; TCRdb stores in-frame clones only, minus some. The table lists about 50,000 clones, 54% of them singletons, with roughly a quarter in the top ten. The material sequenced was PBMCs, taken at disease progression, from a patient treated with ibrutinib. Every receptor here comes from a human donor with chronic lymphocytic leukemia.

This chain links TRBV6-4 with TRBJ2-2; no clear D gene. V lost 5 bases and J 7 bases, leaving 11 bases between the germline ends. CDR1 and CDR2 (germline): MRHNA, SNTAGT. The CDR3 is 13 residues long. The CDR3 DNA sequence: TGTGCCAGCAGTCCAGAGTTCGGCGGGGAGCTGTTTTTT. It codes for CASSPEFGGELFF.

In this sample, this clone turned up a few times. This chain links TRBV28 with TRBJ2-7; D gene uncertain. Trimming took off 4 bases at V and 0 bases at J, with 13 bases between the two ends. There are 15 residues in the CDR3. CDR1 and CDR2 from the germline V gene are MDHEN and SYDVKM. CDR3 DNA sequence: TGTGCCAGCAGTTCGGAATGGGTTCGCTCCTACGAGCAGTACTTC. Translating it yields CASSSEWVRSYEQYF.

The genes are TRBV28 and TRBJ1-5, with 7 bases lining up with TRBD1. Germline CDR1 reads MDHEN; CDR2 reads SYDVKM. Trimming cost V 5 bases and J 2 bases; bases outside gene matches: 6. This CDR3 has 15 residues. The DNA for the CDR3 is TGTGCCAGCAGTGTGACAGGGTACGGCAATCAGCCCCAGCATTTT. Protein sequence: CASSVTGYGNQPQHF. The variable domain in full, with the rest retrieved from reference TRBV28 and TRBJ1-5, is DVKVTQSSRYLVKRTGEKVFLECVQDMDHENMFWYRQDPGLGLRLIYFSYDVKMKEKGDIPEGYSVSREKKERFSLILESASTNQTSMYLCASSVTGYGNQPQHFGDGTRLSIL.

The rearrangement uses TRBV6-1 and TRBJ2-2; D is perhaps TRBD1 (5 bases). With 5 bases removed from V and 7 bases from J, the gap between germline ends came to 11 bases. There are 13 residues in the CDR3. The germline gives CDR1 MNHNS, CDR2 SASEGT. CDR3 region: CASSTPGIGELFF. CDR3 nucleotide sequence: TGTGCCAGCAGTACCCCAGGGATCGGGGAGCTGTTTTTT.

The chain carries TRBV30 and TRBJ2-1, with a possible D match to TRBD2 (6 bases). The CDR3 has 13 amino acids. Germline-derived CDR1 and CDR2 are GTSNPN and SVGIG (reference sequence). Trimming pared 3 bases from V and 10 bases from J, leaving 16 bases between. The CDR3 nucleotides are TGTGCCTGGAGCAAACTAGGACTATTAGAGCAGTTCTTC. Protein: CAWSKLGLLEQFF. Full variable domain (remainder filled in from reference TRBV30 and TRBJ2-1): SQTIHQWPATLVQPVGSPLSLECTVEGTSNPNLYWYRQAAGRGLQLLFYSVGIGQISSEVPQNLSASRPQDRQFILSSKKLLLSDSGFYLCAWSKLGLLEQFFGPGTRLTVL.

Notes on this clone: A read error may account for a junction end that differs from germline. The chain carries TRBV7-2 and TRBJ2-1, with 10 bases lining up with TRBD2. Germline V lookup: CDR1 SGHTA, CDR2 FQGNSA. This CDR3 spans 14 amino acids. CDR3 nucleotide sequence: TGTGCCAGCAGCCTAGCGGGAGTCTACAATGAGCAGTTCTTC. Amino acids: CASSLAGVYNEQFF.

The V gene is TRBV18, the J gene TRBJ1-4; tentative D call: TRBD1 (6 bases). Germline CDR1 reads KGHSH; CDR2 reads LQKENI. This CDR3 is built from 15 residues. Trimming removed 4 bases from V and 7 bases from J, with 16 bases in between. In DNA, the CDR3 is TGTGCCAGCTCACGTTCACAGGGCCCGAGTGAAAAACTGTTTTTT. It encodes CASSRSQGPSEKLFF.

The gene calls are TRBV30 and TRBJ2-7; D might be TRBD1 or TRBD2, each matching 5 bases. The V end lost 4 bases, the J end lost 0 bases, and 10 bases lay between the germline ends. The CDR3 extends over 13 amino acids. Germline loops: CDR1 GTSNPN, CDR2 SVGIG (reference sequence). The CDR3 DNA reads as TGTGCCTGGATGGGACGAACCTCCTACGAGCAGTACTTC. Translated: CAWMGRTSYEQYF.

This clone was recorded once. The chain has TRBV30 and TRBJ2-1; TRBD2 aligns across 15 bases. In germline, CDR1 is GTSNPN, CDR2 SVGIG (reference sequence). The V segment lost 0 bases and the J segment 2 bases; nucleotides outside the gene matches: 5. The CDR3 extends over 18 amino acids. The CDR3 nucleotides read TGTGCCTGGAGTGTAACCCGGACTAGCGGGAGGGCCTACAATGAGCAGTTCTTC. Residues: CAWSVTRTSGRAYNEQFF. Variable domain in full (rest from reference TRBV30 and TRBJ2-1): SQTIHQWPATLVQPVGSPLSLECTVEGTSNPNLYWYRQAAGRGLQLLFYSVGIGQISSEVPQNLSASRPQDRQFILSSKKLLLSDSGFYLCAWSVTRTSGRAYNEQFFGPGTRLTVL.

The J gene is TRBJ1-1, the V gene TRBV5-1, with D perhaps TRBD1 (6 bases). The germline V gene encodes CDR1 SGHRS and CDR2 YFSETQ. CDR3 length: 16 amino acids. V lost 1 base and J 0 bases, leaving 13 bases between the germline ends. The CDR3 sequence: CASSLSQGKMNTEAFF. The CDR3 nucleotides read TGCGCCAGCAGCTTGAGTCAGGGGAAAATGAACACTGAAGCTTTCTTT.

This clone was detected only a few times. The CDR3 region is CSVITTYEQYF. The CDR3 nucleotides are TGCAGCGTGATAACCACCTACGAGCAGTACTTC. The genes are TRBV29-1 and TRBJ2-7; D is ambiguous. Trimming stripped 6 bases from V and 2 bases from J, with 8 bases between. Germline V gives CDR1 SQVTM, CDR2 ANQGSEA. This CDR3 has 11 amino acids.

This clone was seen just once. The V call is TRBV27, the J call TRBJ2-7; a possible D gene is TRBD2 (5 bases). This CDR3 comprises 15 residues. CDR1 is MNHEY and CDR2 is SMNVEV in the germline V gene (reference sequence). The ends were cut back, 2 bases at V and 5 bases at J, with 16 bases in the middle. The CDR3 spells CASSLGGLTAHEQYF. CDR3 bases: TGTGCCAGCAGTTTAGGCGGACTTACAGCCCACGAGCAGTACTTC.

The chain joins TRBV5-1 to TRBJ2-1, with D unresolved. Germline CDR1 is SGHRS and CDR2 is YFSETQ. This CDR3 has 15 residues. The V and J ends lost 2 bases and 5 bases respectively, with 14 bases between them. CDR3 bases: TGCGCCAGCAGCTTATTCGGGCAGATGAACAATGAGCAGTTCTTC. This sequence encodes CASSLFGQMNNEQFF.

V usage is TRBV25-1 and J usage is TRBJ2-5; no clear D. V lost 5 bases, J lost 3 bases, and 13 bases lay in between. The CDR3 consists of 14 residues. From germline, CDR1 is MGHDK and CDR2 SYGVNS. CDR3 coding DNA: TGTGCCAGCAGTCCCCTGGTGGGAAAAGAGACCCAGTACTTC. Its translation is CASSPLVGKETQYF.

The J gene is TRBJ2-7, the V gene TRBV7-6, with 9 bases fitting TRBD2. The CDR3 spans 15 residues. The germline gives CDR1 SGHVS, CDR2 FNYEAQ. The J segment lost 2 bases and the V segment lost 5 bases, leaving 7 bases of the junction unmatched. The CDR3 reads CASSPGTSPTYEQYF. The CDR3 DNA follows: TGTGCCAGCAGCCCTGGGACTAGCCCTACCTACGAGCAGTACTTC. Supplemented by reference TRBV7-6 and TRBJ2-7, the full variable domain reads GAGVSQSPRYKVTKRGQDVALRCDPISGHVSLYWYRQALGQGPEFLTYFNYEAQQDKSGLPNDRFSAERPEGSISTLTIQRTEQRDSAMYRCASSPGTSPTYEQYFGPGTRLTVT.

The chain uses TRBV5-6 and TRBJ2-5; D is perhaps TRBD2 (5 bases). V was cut by 4 bases and J by 2 bases, with 18 bases left in between. This CDR3 region has 16 residues. Germline CDR1 SGHDT, CDR2 YYEEEE. CDR3 in DNA: TGTGCCAGCAGCCCGGGGTGGGGAGCGGCTCAAGAGACCCAGTACTTC. Its protein product is CASSPGWGAAQETQYF.

This clone was picked up a small number of times. This chain joins TRBV18 and TRBJ1-6, with D perhaps matching TRBD1 (5 bases). This CDR3 region has 12 residues. Germline V gene sequence: CDR1 KGHSH, CDR2 LQKENI. With 3 bases removed from V and 8 bases from J, the gap between germline ends came to 5 bases. CDR3 region: CASSPGDSPLHF. CDR3 nucleotide sequence: TGTGCCAGCTCACCGGGGGATTCACCCCTCCACTTT.

The gene calls are TRBV15 and TRBJ1-2; TRBD1 aligns across 9 bases. The germline V gene encodes CDR1 LNHNV and CDR2 YYDKDF (reference sequence). The CDR3 has 13 residues. The V gene end was trimmed by 4 bases and the J gene end by 6 bases; junction bases not matched to a gene: 3. DNA for the CDR3: TGTGCCACCAGCACGAGACAGGGGGATGGCTACACCTTC. Protein product: CATSTRQGDGYTF.

V is TRBV7-3 and J is TRBJ1-5; D remains unclear. V was clipped by 2 bases and J by 0 bases, with 8 bases between them. The CDR3 length is 15 residues. From germline, CDR1 is SGHTA and CDR2 FQGTGA. The chain's CDR3 is CASSLFTDSNQPQHF. The CDR3, as DNA: TGTGCCAGCAGCTTATTTACGGATAGCAATCAGCCCCAGCATTTT.

The J gene is TRBJ1-4, the V gene TRBV7-9; 9 bases map to TRBD1. The germline gives CDR1 SEHNR, CDR2 FQNEAQ (reference sequence). This CDR3 spans 14 amino acids. With 4 bases clipped from V and 8 bases from J, the junction kept 5 bases outside the gene matches. CDR3 residues: CASSSGTGREKLFF. The CDR3 nucleotides read TGTGCCAGCAGCTCCGGGACAGGGCGAGAAAAACTGTTTTTT.

The chain carries TRBV29-1 and TRBJ2-5; unclear D gene. Germline-derived CDR1 and CDR2 are SQVTM and ANQGSEA. The CDR3 has 13 amino acids. Trimming removed 3 bases from V and 5 bases from J, with 13 bases in between. The CDR3 loop reads CSVEGRRAETQYF. The CDR3 DNA follows: TGCAGCGTTGAGGGTCGCCGCGCGGAGACCCAGTACTTC.

V is TRBV30 and J is TRBJ2-7; 7 nucleotides agree with TRBD1. The CDR3 has 13 amino acids. The J segment lost 2 bases and the V segment lost 5 bases, leaving 6 bases of the junction unmatched. Germline assignment: CDR1 GTSNPN and CDR2 SVGIG (reference sequence). In DNA, the CDR3 is TGTGCCTGGCGTCTGACAGGGACCTACGAGCAGTACTTC. This codes for CAWRLTGTYEQYF.

The table lists this clone with a few counts. The sample has other DNA sequences that encode this CDR3 too. The chain has TRBV25-1 and TRBJ1-4; D gene unclear. V dropped 0 bases and J dropped 7 bases, with 0 bases sitting between them. CDR1 and CDR2 (germline): MGHDK, SYGVNS. The CDR3 has 11 residues. The CDR3, as DNA: TGTGCCAGCAGTGAATATGAAAAACTGTTTTTT. This gives the protein CASSEYEKLFF.

This clone was observed many times. The gene calls are TRBV11-1 and TRBJ2-7, with 9 bases identical to TRBD2. From germline, CDR1 is SGHAT and CDR2 FQDESV (reference sequence). The V and J ends lost 4 bases and 5 bases, in that order; junction bases with no gene match: 12. The CDR3 contains 16 residues. The chain's CDR3 is CASSYGGLAGIDEQYF. Here the CDR3 DNA reads TGTGCCAGCAGCTACGGAGGGCTAGCGGGAATAGACGAGCAGTACTTC.

This clone has more than one count but fewer than ten. This rearrangement joins TRBV7-2 to TRBJ1-2, with 7 bases lining up with TRBD1. This CDR3 is built from 14 residues. The germline gives CDR1 SGHTA, CDR2 FQGNSA. V lost 3 bases and J lost 7; bases outside the gene matches: 8. CDR3 in amino acids: CASSLLQGVGGYTF. The CDR3 DNA reads TGTGCCAGCAGCTTGCTGCAGGGGGTAGGTGGCTACACCTTC.

The V and J genes are TRBV5-1 and TRBJ1-1; the D gene is possibly TRBD1 (6 bases). The CDR3 is made up of 13 amino acids. Germline CDR1 reads SGHRS; CDR2 reads YFSETQ. Trimming cost V 6 bases and J 2 bases, with 11 bases left between them. CDR3 loop: CASTGQLNTEAFF. The DNA for the CDR3 is TGCGCCAGCACAGGACAGTTAAACACTGAAGCTTTCTTT.

This clone occurred a few times. The chain joins TRBV18 to TRBJ2-5, with D perhaps TRBD1 (6 bases). Trimming removed 3 bases from V and 4 bases from J, with 15 bases in between. This CDR3 has 15 amino acids. Germline CDR1 is KGHSH and CDR2 is LQKENI. The CDR3 nucleotides are TGTGCCAGCTCACCCCGACAGGCCAGGGGAGAGACCCAGTACTTC. Translation gives CASSPRQARGETQYF.

The rearrangement uses TRBV30 and TRBJ2-1, with no clear D. Germline loops: CDR1 GTSNPN, CDR2 SVGIG (reference sequence). V was trimmed by 0 bases and J by 0 bases, leaving 3 bases between them. The CDR3 contains 13 residues. The CDR3 nucleotides are TGTGCCTGGAGTGTAGCCTCCTACAATGAGCAGTTCTTC. Its protein product is CAWSVASYNEQFF.

V is TRBV18 and J is TRBJ2-7; D not certain. This CDR3 spans 13 amino acids. CDR1 and CDR2 from the germline V gene are KGHSH and LQKENI. Trimming removed 5 bases from V and 4 bases from J, with 12 bases in between. The CDR3 is CASSETHFYEQYF. The CDR3 DNA reads TGTGCCAGCTCAGAAACACATTTTTACGAGCAGTACTTC.

Concerning this clone: A far larger clone is off by one base, so a read error is likely. The rearrangement links TRBV7-8 to TRBJ1-2; possibly TRBD1 for D (5 bases). Looked up from germline, CDR1 is SGHVS and CDR2 is FQNEAQ. CDR3 length: 14 amino acids. The CDR3 here is CVSSPGQQNYGYTF. CDR3 in DNA: TGTGTCAGCAGCCCAGGGCAGCAGAACTATGGCTACACCTTC.

The rearrangement links TRBV7-6 to TRBJ2-7; D is uncertain. CDR3 length equals 16 residues. The V gene lost 5 bases and the J gene lost 2 bases, with 19 bases spanning the gap. Germline V gene sequence: CDR1 SGHVS, CDR2 FNYEAQ. This CDR3 is CASSPPGHTPTYEQYF. The CDR3 nucleotides read TGTGCCAGCAGCCCGCCGGGCCACACACCTACCTACGAGCAGTACTTC.

This chain uses TRBV7-9 with TRBJ2-3, with D maybe TRBD2 (5 bases). Between the trimmed V and J ends, which lost 2 bases and 4 bases, there was a span of 10 bases. The CDR3 length is 14 residues. Germline loops: CDR1 SEHNR, CDR2 FQNEAQ (reference sequence). The CDR3 spells CASSLFGEPDTQYF. CDR3 in DNA: TGTGCCAGCAGCTTATTCGGGGAACCAGATACGCAGTATTTT.